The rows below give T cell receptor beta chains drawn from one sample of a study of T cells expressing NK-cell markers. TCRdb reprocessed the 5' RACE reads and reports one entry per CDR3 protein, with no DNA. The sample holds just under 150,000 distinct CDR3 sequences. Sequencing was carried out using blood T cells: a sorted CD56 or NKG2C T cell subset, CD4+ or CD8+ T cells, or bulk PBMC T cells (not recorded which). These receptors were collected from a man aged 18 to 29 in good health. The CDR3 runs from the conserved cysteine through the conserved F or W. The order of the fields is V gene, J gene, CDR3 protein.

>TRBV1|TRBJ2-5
CTSSQDQGGLAGNRETQYF
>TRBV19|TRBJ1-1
CASSTGPNTEAFF
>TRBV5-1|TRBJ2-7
CASSHGTDFYEQYF
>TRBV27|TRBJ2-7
CASKAELSLHYEQYF
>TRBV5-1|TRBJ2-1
CASSGGKRELGYNEQFF
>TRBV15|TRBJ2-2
CATSRPAVAPGELFF
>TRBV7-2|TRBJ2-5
CASSPIWGADQETQYF
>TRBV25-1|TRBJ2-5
CASSERGAGGFGTQYF
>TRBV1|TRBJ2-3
CTSSQEGFQRENAPDTQYF
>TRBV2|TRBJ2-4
CASRTGETKNIQYF
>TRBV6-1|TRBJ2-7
CASSDYRGSSYEQYF
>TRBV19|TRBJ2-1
CASRPEVANNEQFF
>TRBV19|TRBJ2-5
CASRQPGPQETQYF